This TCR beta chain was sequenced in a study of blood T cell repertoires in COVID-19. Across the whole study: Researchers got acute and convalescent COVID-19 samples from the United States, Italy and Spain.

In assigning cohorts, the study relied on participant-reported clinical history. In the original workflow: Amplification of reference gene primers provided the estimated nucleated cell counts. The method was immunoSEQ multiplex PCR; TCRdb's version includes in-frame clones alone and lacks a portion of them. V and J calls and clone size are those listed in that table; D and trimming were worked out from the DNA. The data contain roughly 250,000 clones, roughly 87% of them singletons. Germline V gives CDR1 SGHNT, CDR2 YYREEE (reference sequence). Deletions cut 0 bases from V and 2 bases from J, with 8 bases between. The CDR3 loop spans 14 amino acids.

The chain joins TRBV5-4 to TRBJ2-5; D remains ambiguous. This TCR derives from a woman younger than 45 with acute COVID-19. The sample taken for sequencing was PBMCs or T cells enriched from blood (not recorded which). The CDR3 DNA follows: TGTGCCAGCAGCTTGGTAACCGAGCAAGAGACCCAGTACTTC. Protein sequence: CASSLVTEQETQYF.